What follows is one T cell receptor beta chain and its context. This sample is part of a study of blood T cell repertoires in COVID-19. Study details: COVID-19 samples from acute and convalescent phases originated in the United States, Italy and Spain. PBMCs, B-cell-depleted T cells, or T cells provided the cDNA or gDNA that made up the material.

Trimming cost V 3 bases and J 1 base; bases outside gene matches: 4. From germline, CDR1 is LNHDA and CDR2 SQIVND (reference sequence). CDR3 length equals 16 residues. In the original workflow: Cell counts per sample came from amplifying reference gene primers. Measured with immunoSEQ multiplex PCR; TCRdb has only the in-frame clones, and not every one. D and trimming were read from the DNA, whereas the V and J calls and clone size are those reported in that table. The data contain roughly 330,000 clones, approximately 90% of them singletons. Patients at the Seattle site were enrolled during active infection and followed longitudinally.

The clonotype comes from a man aged 30 to 45 with COVID-19, enrolled during active disease. The chain combines TRBV19 with TRBJ1-5, with TRBD1 matching over 9 bases. The source material was peripheral blood. CDR3 in amino acids: CASSIGDRGSNQPQHF. The DNA for the CDR3 is TGTGCCAGTAGTATTGGAGACAGGGGGAGCAATCAGCCCCAGCATTTT. Full variable domain (outside the CDR3, taken from reference TRBV19 and TRBJ1-5): DGGITQSPKYLFRKEGQNVTLSCEQNLNHDAMYWYRQDPGQGLRLIYYSQIVNDFQKGDIAEGYSVSREKKESFPLTVTSAQKNPTAFYLCASSIGDRGSNQPQHFGDGTRLSIL.